These 8 T cell receptor beta chains were sequenced from one sample in a study of blood T cell repertoires in COVID-19. Sequencing used immunoSEQ multiplex PCR; TCRdb keeps in-frame clones, though not all of them. Here the sample spans around 100,000 clones, about 90% being singletons. The sample comprised peripheral blood. The receptors were sampled from a man in his fifties in a cohort sampled during active COVID-19.

This sequence joins TRBV7-9 and TRBJ1-5, with D possibly TRBD1 on 6 matching bases. The CDR3 consists of 13 residues. Trimming removed 10 bases at V and 3 bases at J, with 13 bases between. Germline CDR1 SEHNR, CDR2 FQNEAQ (reference sequence). Written as DNA, the CDR3 is TGTGCCACCGCCACAGGGCCCAATCAGCCCCAGCATTTT. Its translation: CATATGPNQPQHF.

The gene calls are TRBV5-6 and TRBJ1-4; no reliable D call. Trimming cost V 3 bases and J 0 bases, with 6 bases left between them. Germline V gene sequence: CDR1 SGHDT, CDR2 YYEEEE. CDR3 length: 14 residues. In nucleotides, the CDR3 is TGTGCCAGCAGCTCGAGCCCAACTAATGAAAAACTGTTTTTT. Protein: CASSSSPTNEKLFF.

The V call is TRBV28, the J call TRBJ1-6; D not certain. The CDR3 runs to 15 residues. The germline V and J ends were trimmed by 6 bases and 8 bases, with 17 bases remaining between them. Germline V CDR1 and CDR2: MDHEN, SYDVKM. This CDR3 is CASSPPVTLHSPLHF. The CDR3, as DNA: TGTGCCAGCAGCCCACCGGTTACCTTACATTCACCCCTCCACTTT.

The rearrangement links TRBV3-1 (or the pseudogene TRBV3-2) to TRBJ1-1; unclear D gene. The V and J ends lost 6 bases and 3 bases respectively, with 17 bases between them. Germline V gene lookup returns CDR1 LGHDT and CDR2 YNNKEL (reference sequence). CDR3 length equals 15 residues. The CDR3 bases are TGTGCCAGCAGGCTAAGCATGGGTCGGGACACTGAAGCTTTCTTT. This codes for CASRLSMGRDTEAFF.

In its sample, this clone was seen a few times. The CDR3, as DNA: TGTGCCAGCAGCTCCGGGGTGGCGGGGGTCCAAGAGACCCAGTACTTC. Its protein product is CASSSGVAGVQETQYF. This rearrangement joins TRBV5-8 to TRBJ2-5; TRBD2 matches 7 bases. The CDR3 consists of 16 residues. Trimming at V came to 3 bases and at J to 1 base, leaving 9 bases not matched to a gene. The germline gives CDR1 SGHTS, CDR2 YDEGEE.

This rearrangement joins TRBV5-6 to TRBJ1-1; D is unclear. Germline CDR1 reads SGHDT; CDR2 reads YYEEEE. Deletions cut 4 bases from V and 3 bases from J, with 13 bases between. The CDR3 sequence is 14 residues long. The CDR3 spells CASSPPQLYTEAFF. For the CDR3, the DNA is TGTGCCAGCAGCCCGCCTCAACTGTACACTGAAGCTTTCTTT.

CDR3 nucleotide sequence: TGTGCCACCAGTGAGCCTGGACAGTTAGAGACCCAGTACTTC. Its translation: CATSEPGQLETQYF. The chain couples TRBV24-1 to TRBJ2-5, with D possibly TRBD1 on 6 matching bases. The CDR3 is made up of 14 amino acids. Germline V gene lookup returns CDR1 KGHDR and CDR2 SFDVKD. V was clipped by 4 bases and J by 4 bases, with 12 bases between them.

The V and J genes are TRBV6-2 or TRBV6-3 and TRBJ2-1, with TRBD1 identical over 8 bases. Germline lookup yields CDR1 MNHEY and CDR2 SVGEGT. CDR3 size: 14 residues. V dropped 5 bases and J dropped 6; count of bases not matched to a gene: 6. The CDR3 coding sequence is TGTGCCAGCAGTAAACGGACAGGGACCAATGAGCAGTTCTTC. Translating it yields CASSKRTGTNEQFF.